Presented here are 32 T cell receptor beta chains from one specimen sequenced in a study of Ad26.COV2.S vaccination and SARS-CoV-2 variants. Here immunoSEQ multiplex PCR was the method, and the copy in TCRdb shows in-frame clones only, minus some. Of about 680,000 clones in the sample, around 89% are singletons; the top ten hold about 1.5%. Treatment given: some 19 received Ad26.COV2.S at low or high dose, single or two shots; 5 received placebo; per-sample allocation not given. Specimens were obtained on day 63 following the first vaccine or placebo injection. Specimen: peripheral blood, collected in a trial of Ad26.COV2.S vaccine versus placebo. The receptors originated from a person between 18 and 59 years old who received the Ad26.COV2.S COVID-19 vaccine or a placebo.

This clone has only one observation. The rearrangement joins TRBV7-8 to TRBJ2-7; a weak D match, TRBD1 (6 bases). The CDR3 totals 11 residues. V lost 5 bases and J lost 7, with 9 bases in between. Germline loops: CDR1 SGHVS, CDR2 FQNEAQ. The CDR3 sequence is CASSDQGEQYF. DNA for the CDR3: TGTGCCAGCAGCGACCAGGGGGAGCAGTACTTC.

The chain joins TRBV3-1 (or the pseudogene TRBV3-2) to TRBJ2-1, with TRBD2 matching 11 bases. The CDR3 totals 14 residues. V was pared by 1 base and J by 14 bases, with 7 bases of the junction left unmatched. Per the germline V gene, CDR1 is LGHDT and CDR2 is YNNKEL (reference sequence). In DNA form, the CDR3 reads TGTGCCAGCAGCCAAGTACTAGCGGGGGCCGGGGAGTTCTTC. Translating it yields CASSQVLAGAGEFF.

V and J are TRBV13 and TRBJ2-3; TRBD2 aligns across 11 bases. Per the germline V gene, CDR1 is PRHDT and CDR2 is FYEKMQ (reference sequence). The CDR3 runs to 15 residues. V shed 5 bases and J 4 bases; nucleotides not matched to a gene: 5. CDR3 sequence: CASSQLAGASDTQYF. The CDR3 coding sequence is TGTGCCAGCAGCCAACTAGCGGGAGCTTCAGATACGCAGTATTTT.

J is TRBJ1-3 and V is TRBV3-1 (or the pseudogene TRBV3-2); D gene uncertain. The CDR3 loop spans 15 amino acids. Per the germline V gene, CDR1 is LGHDT and CDR2 is YNNKEL (reference sequence). Between the trimmed V and J ends, which lost 0 bases and 3 bases, there was a span of 9 bases. The chain's CDR3 is CASSQDTTYGNTIYF. CDR3 bases: TGTGCCAGCAGCCAAGATACAACTTATGGAAACACCATATATTTT.

The CDR3 here is CASGLETYDTDTQYF. CDR3 coding DNA: TGTGCTAGTGGTTTGGAGACATATGATACAGATACGCAGTATTTT. This chain links TRBV12-5 with TRBJ2-3; D gene ambiguous. CDR3 length: 15 amino acids. Between the trimmed V and J ends, which lost 1 base and 3 bases, there was a span of 11 bases. From germline, CDR1 is LGHNT and CDR2 FRNRAP.

The chain couples TRBV25-1 to TRBJ2-1; possibly TRBD2 for D (6 bases). Trimming removed 6 bases at V and 11 bases at J, with 14 bases between. Germline-derived CDR1 and CDR2 are MGHDK and SYGVNS. This CDR3 spans 12 amino acids. CDR3: CASSKAGTQQFF. The CDR3, as DNA: TGTGCCAGCAGCAAAGCCGGGACTCAGCAGTTCTTC.

The gene calls are TRBV30 and TRBJ2-5, with 12 bases identical to TRBD2. After removal of 0 bases from V and 4 bases from J, the junction contained 9 bases not matched to a gene. The V gene's germline CDR1 is GTSNPN and CDR2 SVGIG (reference sequence). The CDR3 length is 17 residues. The CDR3: CAWSVPSGRAWGETQYF. CDR3 coding DNA: TGTGCCTGGAGTGTCCCTAGCGGGAGGGCCTGGGGAGAGACCCAGTACTTC.

The genes are TRBV7-2 and TRBJ2-1; D is unresolved. CDR1 is SGHTA and CDR2 is FQGNSA in the germline V gene. The CDR3 runs 17 residues. V lost 2 bases, J lost 0 bases, and 14 bases lay in between. The CDR3 reads CASSLSLISYSYNEQFF. CDR3 bases: TGTGCCAGCAGCTTAAGCCTTATATCTTACTCCTACAATGAGCAGTTCTTC.

The gene calls are TRBV18 and TRBJ1-1; D gene unclear. Germline V gives CDR1 KGHSH, CDR2 LQKENI. Trimming took 3 bases from V and 3 from J, leaving 14 bases between them. This CDR3 is built from 15 residues. CDR3 sequence (DNA): TGTGCCAGCTCACCGAACATGGGGAGGGACACTGAAGCTTTCTTT. Protein: CASSPNMGRDTEAFF.

This clone was recorded once. The CDR3 reads CASSYSTEGSTDTQYF. The CDR3 DNA sequence: TGTGCCAGCAGTTACTCGACGGAGGGGAGCACAGATACGCAGTATTTT. The genes are TRBV6-5 and TRBJ2-3; possibly TRBD2 for D (6 bases). Trimming took off 0 bases at V and 0 bases at J, with 10 bases between the two ends. The CDR3 is 16 residues long. CDR1 MNHEY and CDR2 SVGAGI come from the germline V gene.

The chain carries TRBV11-2 and TRBJ1-2; the D is unclear. The length of the CDR3 is 14 residues. The germline V gene has CDR1 SGHAT and CDR2 FQNNGV. Trimming left V 0 bases short and J 5 bases short, with 10 bases between. The CDR3 coding sequence is TGTGCCAGCAGCTTAGATCGTTGGAGTTATGGCTACACCTTC. Residues: CASSLDRWSYGYTF.

V usage is TRBV7-2 and J usage is TRBJ2-7; the D is unclear. Germline assignment: CDR1 SGHTA and CDR2 FQGNSA. The CDR3 sequence is 12 residues long. Trimming took 4 bases from V and 7 from J, leaving 11 bases between them. CDR3 amino acids: CASSSKATEQYF. In DNA form, the CDR3 reads TGTGCCAGCAGCTCGAAGGCCACAGAGCAGTACTTC.

The gene calls are TRBV19 and TRBJ1-5, with D maybe TRBD1 (6 bases). Deletions cut 3 bases from V and 6 bases from J, with 12 bases between. The CDR3 has 14 amino acids. Per germline, CDR1 LNHDA and CDR2 SQIVND (reference sequence). Here the CDR3 reads CASSIQGQSQPQHF. CDR3 in DNA: TGTGCCAGTAGTATCCAGGGGCAAAGTCAGCCCCAGCATTTT. The full variable domain, in which reference TRBV19 and TRBJ1-5 provide the parts outside the CDR3, is DGGITQSPKYLFRKEGQNVTLSCEQNLNHDAMYWYRQDPGQGLRLIYYSQIVNDFQKGDIAEGYSVSREKKESFPLTVTSAQKNPTAFYLCASSIQGQSQPQHFGDGTRLSIL.

The V and J genes are TRBV6-5 and TRBJ1-6; TRBD1 agrees at 12 bases. The CDR3 loop spans 15 amino acids. The junction had 7 bases not matched to a gene; V was cut back by 7 bases and J by 9 bases. The germline V gene encodes CDR1 MNHEY and CDR2 SVGAGI. The CDR3 reads CASKPGGQGASPLHF. The CDR3 DNA sequence: TGTGCCAGCAAACCCGGGGGACAGGGGGCTTCACCCCTCCACTTT.

This chain joins TRBV7-2 and TRBJ1-5; D may be TRBD1 (5 bases). V lost 5 bases and J lost 4, with 6 bases in between. Germline V lookup: CDR1 SGHTA, CDR2 FQGNSA. The CDR3 has 12 residues. The CDR3 is CASSRQNQPQHF. The CDR3 nucleotides read TGTGCCAGCAGCCGACAGAATCAGCCCCAGCATTTT. The complete variable domain, with remaining parts taken from reference TRBV7-2 and TRBJ1-5, reads GAGVSQSPSNKVTEKGKDVELRCDPISGHTALYWYRQSLGQGLEFLIYFQGNSAPDKSGLPSDRFSAERTGGSVSTLTIQRTQQEDSAVYLCASSRQNQPQHFGDGTRLSIL.

The CDR3 protein is CAWSVPGAGVNYGYTF. DNA for the CDR3: TGTGCCTGGAGTGTACCGGGGGCAGGGGTTAACTATGGCTACACCTTC. J is TRBJ1-2 and V is TRBV30, with D possibly TRBD1 on 6 matching bases. The V and J ends lost 0 bases and 1 base respectively, with 15 bases between them. Germline lookup yields CDR1 GTSNPN and CDR2 SVGIG (reference sequence). There are 16 residues in the CDR3.

The chain joins TRBV25-1 to TRBJ1-4; TRBD1 might be the D (6 bases). This CDR3 contains 15 residues. The V end lost 4 bases, the J end lost 7 bases, and 16 bases lay between the germline ends. From germline, CDR1 is MGHDK and CDR2 SYGVNS. The CDR3 nucleotides are TGTGCCAGCAGTGCAACTACAGGGTTGATTGAAAAACTGTTTTTT. Its protein is CASSATTGLIEKLFF.

The chain carries TRBV15 and TRBJ1-2; D might be TRBD1 (6 bases). Trimming removed 4 bases at V and 1 base at J, with 10 bases between. The germline gives CDR1 LNHNV, CDR2 YYDKDF (reference sequence). The CDR3 has 14 amino acids. The CDR3 region has the DNA TGTGCCACCAGCAACAGGGCCGGTAACTATGGCTACACCTTC. Protein sequence: CATSNRAGNYGYTF.

This clone was observed a few times. The CDR3 bases are TGTGCCAGCAGTTTCTCACTGAACACTGAAGCTTTCTTT. Residues: CASSFSLNTEAFF. V gene TRBV6-6 combines with J gene TRBJ1-1, with D unclear. This CDR3 is 13 amino acids long. Germline values: CDR1 MNHNY, CDR2 SVGAGI (reference sequence). The V and J ends lost 4 bases and 0 bases respectively, with 6 bases between them.

V gene TRBV6-1 combines with J gene TRBJ2-7, with TRBD2 matching over 9 bases. Per the germline V gene, CDR1 is MNHNS and CDR2 is SASEGT. The CDR3 loop spans 13 amino acids. Trimming took 8 bases from V and 1 from J; bases not matched to a gene: 3. This CDR3 is CASLSGGSYEQYF. The CDR3 DNA follows: TGTGCCAGCCTCAGCGGGGGGTCCTACGAGCAGTACTTC.

Concerning this clone: In the same sample, other DNA sequences code for this CDR3. The genes are TRBV3-1 (or the pseudogene TRBV3-2) and TRBJ2-3; perhaps TRBD2 as D (6 bases). The CDR3 length is 13 residues. Trimming took off 0 bases at V and 6 bases at J, with 7 bases between the two ends. Germline-derived CDR1 and CDR2 are LGHDT and YNNKEL (reference sequence). The CDR3 DNA is TGTGCCAGCAGCCAAGAAGGAGGGGATACGCAGTATTTT. Protein sequence: CASSQEGGDTQYF.

This chain uses TRBV19 with TRBJ2-1; possible D gene TRBD2, 5 bases. The germline V gene has CDR1 LNHDA and CDR2 SQIVND (reference sequence). This CDR3 is built from 13 residues. Trimming removed 5 bases at V and 8 bases at J, with 13 bases between. In nucleotides, the CDR3 is TGTGCCAGTAGTCTGACCGGGCGGGATGAGCAGTTCTTC. As protein: CASSLTGRDEQFF.

This clone was seen only once. The gene calls are TRBV19 and TRBJ2-7; 9 bases agree with TRBD1. CDR3 length equals 15 residues. The V gene end was trimmed by 1 base and the J gene end by 3 bases; junction bases not matched to a gene: 4. Germline loops: CDR1 LNHDA, CDR2 SQIVND (reference sequence). Written as DNA, the CDR3 is TGTGCCAGTAGTATAGGGACAGGGGCCGGCTACGAGCAGTACTTC. It specifies CASSIGTGAGYEQYF.

The chain links TRBV30 to TRBJ1-3; TRBD1 agrees at 9 bases. V lost 4 bases and J lost 1; bases outside the gene matches: 8. CDR1 is GTSNPN and CDR2 is SVGIG in the germline V gene (reference sequence). This CDR3 spans 16 amino acids. CDR3 nucleotides: TGTGCCTGGACCCTCTCGACAGGGGGATCTGGAAACACCATATATTTT. Its translation is CAWTLSTGGSGNTIYF.

The chain joins TRBV15 to TRBJ2-5; either TRBD1 or TRBD2 may fit D (6 bases each). The germline gives CDR1 LNHNV, CDR2 YYDKDF (reference sequence). The CDR3 sequence is 14 residues long. Trimming pared 6 bases from V and 1 base from J, leaving 12 bases between. Here the CDR3 DNA reads TGTGCCACCAGTTACGGGGGCCCCCAAGAGACCCAGTACTTC. This gives the protein CATSYGGPQETQYF.

The V gene is TRBV19, the J gene TRBJ2-7; TRBD2 aligns across 7 bases. CDR3 size: 14 residues. The V and J ends lost 8 bases and 6 bases, in that order; junction bases with no gene match: 13. Germline lookup yields CDR1 LNHDA and CDR2 SQIVND (reference sequence). The CDR3 sequence is CASEAGSGRSEQYF. The CDR3 coding sequence is TGTGCCAGTGAAGCGGGGTCAGGGAGGAGCGAGCAGTACTTC.

Written as DNA, the CDR3 is TGTGCCAGCAGCAAAGTACAGGGGGATGGCTACACCTTC. Its translation is CASSKVQGDGYTF. This chain joins TRBV5-6 and TRBJ1-2; 8 positions match TRBD1. The V and J ends lost 4 bases and 6 bases, in that order; junction bases with no gene match: 5. Germline CDR1 reads SGHDT; CDR2 reads YYEEEE. The CDR3 is 13 amino acids.

The chain is built from TRBV27 and TRBJ1-4; D uncertain. Trimming pared 6 bases from V and 4 bases from J, leaving 15 bases between. Germline assignment: CDR1 MNHEY and CDR2 SMNVEV (reference sequence). CDR3 size: 15 residues. The CDR3: CASRSRPSGNEKLFF. CDR3 DNA: TGTGCCAGCAGATCTCGCCCTTCGGGTAATGAAAAACTGTTTTTT. The variable domain in full, with the rest retrieved from reference TRBV27 and TRBJ1-4, is EAQVTQNPRYLITVTGKKLTVTCSQNMNHEYMSWYRQDPGLGLRQIYYSMNVEVTDKGDVPEGYKVSRKEKRNFPLILESPSPNQTSLYFCASRSRPSGNEKLFFGSGTQLSVL.

The chain recombines TRBV5-6 with TRBJ2-1; D is possibly TRBD1 (6 bases). The length of the CDR3 is 15 residues. The germline V gene has CDR1 SGHDT and CDR2 YYEEEE. The V end was cut by 1 base, the J end by 3 bases, with 11 bases between. The CDR3: CASSLTPTGYNEQFF. CDR3 DNA: TGTGCCAGCAGCTTGACCCCGACAGGCTACAATGAGCAGTTCTTC.

The gene calls are TRBV10-1 and TRBJ2-7; 9 positions match TRBD2. Germline-derived CDR1 and CDR2 are WNHNN and SYGVQD (reference sequence). The CDR3 contains 14 residues. Unmatched junction bases numbered 4, after V lost 5 bases and J lost 2 bases. CDR3 DNA sequence: TGCGCCAGCAGTCCGCTAGCGGGAACCTACGAGCAGTACTTC. It specifies CASSPLAGTYEQYF.

The rearrangement joins TRBV10-3 to TRBJ1-5, with 7 bases lining up with TRBD1. Germline CDR1 and CDR2: ENHRY and SYGVKD. V lost 6 bases to trimming and J lost 3 bases; unmatched junction nucleotides: 2. This CDR3 spans 13 amino acids. This CDR3 is CAIRTGPNQPQHF. CDR3 in DNA: TGTGCCATCAGGACAGGGCCCAATCAGCCCCAGCATTTT.

In its sample, this clone was seen once. The rearrangement links TRBV10-3 to TRBJ2-5; no reliable D call. Germline CDR1 ENHRY, CDR2 SYGVKD. The CDR3 spans 11 residues. V dropped 4 bases and J dropped 5 bases, with 5 bases sitting between them. CDR3 residues: CAISAAETQYF. DNA of the CDR3: TGTGCCATCAGTGCGGCGGAGACCCAGTACTTC.